Reported below is one T cell receptor beta chain. The entry originates in a study of OX40 agonist ivuxolimab in advanced cancers. The wider study: Age averaged around 60 years (range roughly 23 to 79), and just over 80% were male.

V was shortened by 1 base and J by 0 bases, with 5 bases between the two germline ends. CDR1 is SGHTS, CDR2 YDEGEE, per germline. The CDR3 contains 13 residues. TCRdb keeps only in-frame clones here, not all; method: immunoSEQ multiplex PCR. Found here are about 79,000 clones, under 95% of them singletons; the top ten hold 8% to 13%. The TCR originated in an adult with an advanced solid tumor such as melanoma, head and neck, liver or kidney cancer. The chain links TRBV5-8 to TRBJ2-7, with no clear D. The material was CD4+ or CD8+ T cells sorted from blood, obtained in a trial of the OX40 agonist ivuxolimab. The CDR3 sequence is CASSLFSSYEQYF. DNA of the CDR3: TGTGCCAGCAGCTTGTTCAGCTCCTACGAGCAGTACTTC.